Sequencing of this T cell receptor beta chain was carried out in a study of blood T cell repertoires in COVID-19. Study context: The United States, Italy and Spain provided the acute and convalescent COVID-19 samples. PBMCs, B-cell-depleted T cells, or T cells were the source of the cDNA or gDNA that made up the material.

Under the authors' procedure: Nucleated cell number was recorded as an estimate derived from reference gene primer amplification. Here immunoSEQ multiplex PCR was the method, and the copy in TCRdb shows in-frame clones only, minus some. Clone size and the V and J calls come from that table; the DNA yielded D and trimming. There are about 160,000 clones in the sample; around 90% occur only once, and about 2.3% lies in the top ten. Trimming removed 2 bases at V and 0 bases at J, with 8 bases between. Germline V gives CDR1 MNHNS, CDR2 SASEGT. This CDR3 is built from 16 residues. The source material was peripheral blood. The TCR originated in a man in his late teens or twenties with acute or convalescent COVID-19. V is TRBV6-1 and J is TRBJ2-6; D uncertain. The CDR3 is CASSEYAHSGANVLTF. CDR3 DNA sequence: TGTGCCAGCAGTGAATATGCGCACTCTGGGGCCAACGTCCTGACTTTC.